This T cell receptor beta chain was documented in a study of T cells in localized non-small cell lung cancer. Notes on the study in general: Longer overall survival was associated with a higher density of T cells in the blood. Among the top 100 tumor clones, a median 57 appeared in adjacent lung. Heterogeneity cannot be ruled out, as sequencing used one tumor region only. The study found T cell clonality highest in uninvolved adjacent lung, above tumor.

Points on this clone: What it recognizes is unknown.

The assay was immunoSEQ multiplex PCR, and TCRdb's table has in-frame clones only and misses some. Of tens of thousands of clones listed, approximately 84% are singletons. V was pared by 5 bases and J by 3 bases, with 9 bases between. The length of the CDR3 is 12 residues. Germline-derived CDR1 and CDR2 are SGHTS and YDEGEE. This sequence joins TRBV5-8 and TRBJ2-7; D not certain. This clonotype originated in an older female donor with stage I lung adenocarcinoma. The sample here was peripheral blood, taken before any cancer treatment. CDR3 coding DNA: TGTGCCAGCAGTGACAACGGCTACGAGCAGTACTTC. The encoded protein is CASSDNGYEQYF.